The 25 T cell receptor beta chains listed next were all sequenced from one sample in a study of CXCR3-negative and CXCR3-positive naive CD8 T cells. The TRB libraries of cDNA were built by UMI-labeled 5' RACE. After re-calling the 5' RACE reads, TCRdb lists one entry per CDR3 protein, DNA absent. Recorded for this sample: 38,000 or so distinct CDR3 sequences. The sequencing input was memory CD8+ T cells from blood. These receptors were taken from a human donor in good health. Some clones in this sample may be carry-over from other donors' samples.

V gene TRBV6-4 combines with J gene TRBJ2-3. CDR1 and CDR2 (germline): MRHNA, SNTAGT. The CDR3 contains 14 residues. CDR3 protein: CASSHDGDTDTQYF.

The chain joins TRBV28 to TRBJ1-5; TCRdb picks TRBD1, but there is no DNA to check that call. Germline loops: CDR1 MDHEN, CDR2 SYDVKM. The CDR3 is made up of 17 amino acids. Here the CDR3 reads CASYPGAGGISNQPQHF.

This chain joins TRBV7-2 and TRBJ2-2; absent DNA, TCRdb's TRBD1 call cannot be checked. The CDR3 totals 16 residues. The germline V gene has CDR1 SGHTA and CDR2 FQGNSA. CDR3 loop: CASSSPTGMNTGELFF.

The chain combines TRBV23-1 with TRBJ2-1; absent DNA, TCRdb's TRBD2 call cannot be checked. TRBV23-1 qualifies as an ORF whose function is uncertain. The CDR3 runs 15 residues. Here the CDR3 reads CASRGGPSWGNEQFF.

The chain recombines TRBV4-1 with TRBJ2-7; checking the TCRdb D call of TRBD1 is not possible without DNA. The CDR3 is 15 residues long. Germline V gives CDR1 MGHRA, CDR2 YSYEKL. CDR3 amino acids: CASSQESTRGYEQYF.

The chain links TRBV6-4 to TRBJ2-3; there is no DNA to check the TCRdb D call of TRBD1. Germline V gives CDR1 MRHNA, CDR2 SNTAGT. There are 15 residues in the CDR3. CDR3 residues: CASSQGESATDTQYF.

The V and J genes are TRBV7-2 and TRBJ2-7. CDR1 is SGHTA and CDR2 is FQGNSA in the germline V gene. The CDR3 consists of 13 residues. The CDR3: CASSQLQFYEQYF. The full variable domain, completed using reference TRBV7-2 and TRBJ2-7, is GAGVSQSPSNKVTEKGKDVELRCDPISGHTALYWYRQSLGQGLEFLIYFQGNSAPDKSGLPSDRFSAERTGGSVSTLTIQRTQQEDSAVYLCASSQLQFYEQYFGPGTRLTVT.

The CDR3 region is CAIGVEGGFTDTQYF. V is TRBV10-3 and J is TRBJ2-3; TCRdb's D call, TRBD2, is unchecked because there is no DNA. The CDR3 has 15 residues. The germline V gene has CDR1 ENHRY and CDR2 SYGVKD.

The V call is TRBV13, the J call TRBJ2-1; TCRdb outputs TRBD2, but without DNA this stays unchecked. There are 16 residues in the CDR3. Germline V gives CDR1 PRHDT, CDR2 FYEKMQ (reference sequence). The CDR3: CASSLSSEAAYNEQFF.

J is TRBJ2-3 and V is TRBV20-1; lacking DNA, the TRBD1 call made by TCRdb goes unchecked. The CDR3 length is 17 residues. Germline CDR1 is DFQATT and CDR2 is SNEGSKA (reference sequence). The CDR3 sequence is CSARDLAGGPSTDTQYF.

The V call is TRBV12-3 or TRBV12-4, the J call TRBJ2-1; the D gene TCRdb calls, TRBD2, cannot be checked with no DNA. There are 16 residues in the CDR3. The CDR3 protein is CASRPLRDSPYNEQFF.

The V and J genes are TRBV29-1 and TRBJ2-3; lacking DNA, the TRBD1 call made by TCRdb goes unchecked. The germline gives CDR1 SQVTM, CDR2 ANQGSEA. The CDR3 has 19 residues. CDR3 sequence: CSVEWRDPHLERVTDTQYF.

This chain links TRBV29-1 with TRBJ2-7; TCRdb names TRBD1, which stays unverified in the absence of DNA. This CDR3 comprises 13 residues. The germline gives CDR1 SQVTM, CDR2 ANQGSEA. The CDR3 loop is CSVEVRGLDEQYF.

CDR3 region: CASSPDYRSSYNEQFF. This sequence joins TRBV13 and TRBJ2-1; TCRdb indicates TRBD2, and absent DNA this call remains unverified. CDR1 and CDR2 from the germline V gene are PRHDT and FYEKMQ (reference sequence). The CDR3 extends over 16 amino acids.

V is TRBV13 and J is TRBJ2-1. CDR3 length: 13 amino acids. The germline gives CDR1 PRHDT, CDR2 FYEKMQ (reference sequence). CDR3: CASSQSSYNEQFF.

CDR3: CSARESEREGRYEQFF. The V and J genes are TRBV20-1 and TRBJ2-1; TCRdb's assignment of TRBD2 cannot be checked, as there is no DNA. This CDR3 contains 16 residues. CDR1 is DFQATT, CDR2 SNEGSKA, per germline (reference sequence).

This rearrangement joins TRBV5-1 to TRBJ1-1. CDR1 SGHRS and CDR2 YFSETQ come from the germline V gene. This CDR3 comprises 13 residues. The CDR3 loop is CASSPVESPEAFF.

The chain uses TRBV13 and TRBJ2-7; lacking DNA, the TRBD1 call made by TCRdb goes unchecked. Germline-derived CDR1 and CDR2 are PRHDT and FYEKMQ (reference sequence). This CDR3 region has 16 residues. The CDR3 loop reads CASSDPLSGTPGEQYF.

The rearrangement links TRBV3-1 to TRBJ2-4; the D call from TCRdb, TRBD1, cannot be confirmed without DNA. Per germline, CDR1 LGHDT and CDR2 YNNKEL (reference sequence). The CDR3 has 15 amino acids. CDR3 amino acids: CASSQDEGADHCFAF.

The CDR3 sequence is CASSLSTGVTEAFF. J is TRBJ1-1 and V is TRBV12-3 or TRBV12-4; with no DNA, the TCRdb D assignment of TRBD1 cannot be verified. The CDR3 is 14 residues long.

The chain joins TRBV4-2 to TRBJ2-6; TCRdb lists TRBD1, though no DNA is available to test this call. This CDR3 region has 16 residues. CDR1 and CDR2 (germline): LGHNA, YNFKEQ. The CDR3 protein is CASSQERGTGANVLTF.

V and J are TRBV7-8 and TRBJ2-1; TCRdb indicates TRBD2, and absent DNA this call remains unverified. The CDR3 loop spans 16 amino acids. Germline assignment: CDR1 SGHVS and CDR2 FQNEAQ. The CDR3: CASSLAGLAGEDEQFF.

V and J are TRBV7-2 and TRBJ2-7; TCRdb's D call of TRBD1 is untestable without DNA. Germline CDR1 and CDR2: SGHTA and FQGNSA. The CDR3 is 13 residues long. CDR3 amino acids: CASSPGHSYEQYF.

The chain carries TRBV20-1 and TRBJ1-2; TCRdb picks TRBD1, but there is no DNA to check that call. CDR1 and CDR2 (germline): DFQATT, SNEGSKA (reference sequence). This CDR3 region has 14 residues. CDR3 protein: CSATPLQLGDGYTF.

V is TRBV6-2 or TRBV6-3 and J is TRBJ2-1. The CDR3 has 16 amino acids. Germline V gene lookup returns CDR1 MNHEY and CDR2 SVGEGT. The CDR3 reads CASSYVGGGSYNEQFF.